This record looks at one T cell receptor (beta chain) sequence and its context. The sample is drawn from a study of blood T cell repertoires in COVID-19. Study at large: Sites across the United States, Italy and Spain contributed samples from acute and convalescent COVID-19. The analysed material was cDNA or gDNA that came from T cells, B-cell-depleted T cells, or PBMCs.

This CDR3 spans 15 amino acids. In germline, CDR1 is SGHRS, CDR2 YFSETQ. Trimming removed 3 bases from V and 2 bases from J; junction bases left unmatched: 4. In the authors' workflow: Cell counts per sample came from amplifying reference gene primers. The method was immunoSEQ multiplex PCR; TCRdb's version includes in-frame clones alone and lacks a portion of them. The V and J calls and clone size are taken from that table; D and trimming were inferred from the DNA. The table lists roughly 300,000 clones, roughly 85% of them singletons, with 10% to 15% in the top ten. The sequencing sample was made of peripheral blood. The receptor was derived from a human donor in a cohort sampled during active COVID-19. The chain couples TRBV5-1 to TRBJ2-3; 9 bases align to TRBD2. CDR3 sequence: CASSSGTSTTDTQYF. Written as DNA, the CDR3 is TGCGCCAGCAGCTCCGGGACTAGCACCACAGATACGCAGTATTTT.